Listed below are T cell receptor beta chains from one sample, sequenced in a study of beta chain features in type 1 diabetes. Assay: immunoSEQ multiplex PCR; the TCRdb copy retains only in-frame clones and omits some. The sample records fewer than 150,000 clones, about 7% being singletons. Specimen: central memory CD4+ T cells from blood. The receptors were gathered from a woman aged 25 to 45 in good health. Both conserved end residues are part of each CDR3. The D gene is left open where the match is weak. Some rows mark clone size as missing; the rest say once, few, many or name a class of expanded clone.

J	V	D	size	CDR3	DNA
TRBJ1-5	TRBV4-2	TRBD1	few	CASSQGGQGDQPQHF	TGTGCCAGCAGCCAAGGGGGACAGGGAGATCAGCCCCAGCATTTT
TRBJ2-7	TRBV7-9	TRBD2	-	CASSLEAGVDEQYF	TGTGCCAGCAGCTTAGAAGCGGGAGTTGACGAGCAGTACTTC
TRBJ2-3	TRBV6-4	TRBD1	few	CASSEDRNTQYF	TGTGCCAGCAGTGAGGACAGGAATACGCAGTATTTT
TRBJ2-5	TRBV7-2	TRBD2	-	CASSPGLAGVGGETQYF	TGTGCCAGCAGCCCAGGACTAGCGGGAGTCGGGGGGGAGACCCAGTACTTC
TRBJ1-5	TRBV5-1	-	many	CASSLVTGQPQHF	TGCGCCAGCAGCTTGGTGACGGGACAGCCCCAGCATTTT
TRBJ2-7	TRBV15	-	many	CATSSVRAASDSYEQYF	TGTGCCACCAGCAGTGTCCGGGCGGCTAGCGATTCCTACGAGCAGTACTTC
TRBJ2-7	TRBV18	-	few	CASSPAASSYEQYF	TGTGCCAGCTCACCCGCCGCCAGCTCCTACGAGCAGTACTTC
TRBJ2-3	TRBV11-3	-	once	CASSGRGSTQYF	TGTGCCAGCAGCGGAAGGGGGAGTACGCAGTATTTT
TRBJ2-5	TRBV7-7	TRBD1	-	CASSLAGQGQSQQYF	TGTGCTAGCAGCTTAGCCGGACAGGGCCAGAGCCAACAGTACTTC
TRBJ2-1	TRBV29-1	TRBD2	many	CSATGTSGYNEQFF	TGCAGCGCTACAGGGACTAGCGGATACAATGAGCAGTTCTTC
TRBJ2-7	TRBV5-1	TRBD2	few	CASSSFPGLAGGQYF	TGCGCCAGCAGCTCTTTCCCGGGACTAGCGGGAGGGCAGTACTTC
TRBJ2-7	TRBV6-1	-	few	CASSPQGREQYF	TGTGCCAGCAGTCCACAGGGTAGAGAGCAGTACTTC
TRBJ1-1	TRBV29-1	-	many	CSVGPRNTEAFF	TGCAGCGTTGGGCCAAGGAACACTGAAGCTTTCTTT
TRBJ2-1	TRBV5-8	-	-	CASSLGLGANNEQFF	TGTGCCAGCAGCTTGGGGCTAGGGGCGAACAATGAGCAGTTCTTC
TRBJ2-7	TRBV7-2	-	few	CASSFRGYEQYF	TGTGCCAGCAGCTTTAGAGGATACGAGCAGTACTTC
TRBJ1-5	TRBV6-6	-	many	CASSFGEEQPQHF	TGTGCCAGCAGTTTCGGGGAGGAGCAGCCCCAGCATTTT
TRBJ2-1	TRBV6-1	-	-	CASSRDKTYNEQFF	TGTGCCAGCAGTCGGGACAAAACCTACAATGAGCAGTTCTTC
TRBJ2-4	TRBV5-4	TRBD2	few	CASSFAGVTAKNIQYF	TGTGCCAGCAGTTTCGCGGGAGTCACCGCCAAAAACATTCAGTACTTC
TRBJ2-5	TRBV2	TRBD1	-	CASSGQRTGNGETQYF	TGTGCCAGCAGTGGGCAGAGGACAGGGAACGGGGAGACCCAGTACTTC
TRBJ2-2	TRBV6-5	TRBD1	-	CASSFEGQAAGGELFF	TGTGCCAGCAGTTTTGAAGGACAGGCCGCAGGCGGGGAGCTGTTTTTT
TRBJ2-7	TRBV5-1	TRBD1	few	CASSPGQGSNEQYF	TGCGCCAGCAGCCCGGGACAGGGTTCCAACGAGCAGTACTTC
TRBJ1-2	TRBV7-2	-	few	CASSFAGQNGYTF	TGTGCCAGCAGCTTCGCCGGACAGAACGGCTACACCTTC
TRBJ2-5	TRBV5-1	TRBD1	-	CASSSGQGRGETQYF	TGCGCCAGCAGCTCAGGACAGGGTCGGGGAGAGACCCAGTACTTC
TRBJ1-3	TRBV5-1	-	many	CASSLVGNSGNTIYF	TGCGCCAGCAGCTTGGTCGGGAACTCTGGAAACACCATATATTTT
TRBJ2-1	TRBV25-1	-	medium-sized	CASSLSDNEQFF	TGTGCCAGCAGTCTGTCTGACAATGAGCAGTTCTTC
TRBJ1-1	TRBV7-9	-	-	CASSFYRDGGEAFF	TGTGCCAGCAGCTTCTACAGGGATGGGGGTGAAGCTTTCTTT
TRBJ2-7	TRBV7-3	-	-	CASSLLSSSHEQYF	TGTGCCAGCAGCTTACTATCCTCGAGCCACGAGCAGTACTTC
TRBJ2-3	TRBV29-1	TRBD2	-	CSVGGGRGTDTQYF	TGCAGCGTTGGCGGGGGGCGAGGCACAGATACGCAGTATTTT
TRBJ2-7	TRBV5-6	TRBD1	few	CASSQGQGREQYF	TGTGCCAGCAGCCAAGGACAGGGGAGGGAGCAGTACTTC
TRBJ2-7	TRBV9	-	-	CASSVVGTVGEQYF	TGTGCCAGCAGCGTAGTAGGAACAGTGGGCGAGCAGTACTTC
TRBJ2-5	TRBV15	-	-	CATSLSRTGRGLWETQYF	TGTGCCACCAGCCTCTCCAGGACAGGTCGGGGGTTGTGGGAGACCCAGTACTTC
TRBJ1-2	TRBV7-2	TRBD1	many	CASSQDRGGGYTF	TGTGCCAGCAGTCAGGACAGGGGAGGTGGCTACACCTTC
TRBJ2-7	TRBV7-2	TRBD2	-	CASSQDKREVSYEQYF	TGTGCCAGCAGCCAAGATAAGCGGGAGGTTTCCTACGAGCAGTACTTC
TRBJ2-5	TRBV7-9	-	-	CASCPAGETQYF	TGTGCCAGCTGCCCGGCGGGAGAGACCCAGTACTTC
TRBJ2-1	TRBV6-6	TRBD2	many	CASSYGLAGASEQFF	TGTGCCAGCAGTTACGGACTAGCGGGAGCGAGTGAGCAGTTCTTC
TRBJ2-3	TRBV11-2	-	-	CASSLVVAGTTDTQYF	TGTGCCAGCAGCTTAGTAGTGGCGGGGACCACAGATACGCAGTATTTT
TRBJ2-7	TRBV6-5	TRBD1	-	CASSEGTGGDEQYF	TGTGCCAGCAGTGAAGGGACAGGGGGGGACGAGCAGTACTTC
TRBJ2-2	TRBV7-2	TRBD2	-	CASSQDGGLANTGELFF	TGTGCCAGCAGCCAAGATGGCGGACTAGCGAACACCGGGGAGCTGTTTTTT
TRBJ2-5	TRBV11-1	-	few	CASSLDGAQETQYF	TGTGCCAGCAGCTTAGATGGGGCCCAAGAGACCCAGTACTTC
TRBJ2-7	TRBV14	TRBD1	-	CASSPEGTGRGKQYF	TGTGCCAGCAGCCCGGAAGGGACAGGCAGGGGCAAGCAGTACTTC
TRBJ2-5	TRBV11-2	TRBD1	-	CASCRDRGFETQYF	TGTGCCAGCTGCCGGGACAGGGGGTTCGAGACCCAGTACTTC
TRBJ2-7	TRBV7-2	-	-	CASSLSLYVYEQYF	TGTGCCAGCAGCTTAAGTCTCTATGTCTACGAGCAGTACTTC
TRBJ2-1	TRBV2	-	-	CASGGGGKSSYNEQFF	TGTGCCAGTGGGGGCGGGGGTAAAAGCTCCTACAATGAGCAGTTCTTC
TRBJ2-7	TRBV2	TRBD1	many	CASSPKSTGQSEQYF	TGTGCCAGCAGTCCCAAGTCGACAGGGCAATCCGAGCAGTACTTC
TRBJ1-1	TRBV10-3	-	-	CAIRGQENTEAFF	TGTGCCATCAGAGGACAAGAGAACACTGAAGCTTTCTTT
TRBJ2-5	TRBV6-6	-	-	CASSRSNLGGETQYF	TGTGCCAGCAGTAGAAGCAACCTGGGCGGGGAGACCCAGTACTTC
TRBJ2-3	TRBV5-4	TRBD2	-	CASSFSGGSTDTQYF	TGTGCCAGCAGCTTCTCGGGGGGTAGCACAGATACGCAGTATTTT
TRBJ2-5	TRBV5-6	TRBD2	few	CASSPAGTSETQYF	TGTGCCAGCAGCCCCGCAGGGACTAGCGAGACCCAGTACTTC
TRBJ2-7	TRBV30	TRBD2	few	CALNRGGRGYEQYF	TGTGCCCTCAACCGGGGCGGGAGAGGGTACGAGCAGTACTTC
TRBJ2-2	TRBV7-3	-	few	CASRLTTATGELFF	TGTGCCAGCAGACTAACGACGGCAACCGGGGAGCTGTTTTTT
TRBJ1-1	TRBV30	-	few	CAWRATGDTEAFF	TGTGCCTGGAGGGCCACGGGAGACACTGAAGCTTTCTTT
TRBJ1-2	TRBV6-5	-	-	CAITATPGDYGYTF	TGTGCCATCACGGCCACTCCGGGGGACTATGGCTACACCTTC
TRBJ1-1	TRBV28	-	-	CASSPGQYTEAFF	TGTGCCAGCAGTCCCGGACAGTACACTGAAGCTTTCTTT
TRBJ2-2	TRBV7-3	TRBD1	-	CASSSGQGSTGELFF	TGTGCCAGCAGCTCCGGACAGGGGAGCACCGGGGAGCTGTTTTTT
TRBJ1-1	TRBV29-1	-	few	CSVAGGLSTEAFF	TGCAGCGTTGCCGGGGGATTGAGCACTGAAGCTTTCTTT
TRBJ2-2	TRBV5-4	-	few	CASSQDRAPNTGELFF	TGTGCCAGCAGCCAAGATCGAGCGCCAAACACCGGGGAGCTGTTTTTT
TRBJ2-7	TRBV27	TRBD2	few	CASGLTGTSGKYEQYF	TGTGCCAGCGGGCTCACCGGGACTAGCGGGAAATACGAGCAGTACTTC
TRBJ2-1	TRBV5-1	-	few	CASSLSADYNEQFF	TGCGCCAGCAGCTTGTCTGCGGACTACAATGAGCAGTTCTTC
TRBJ1-2	TRBV18	-	few	CASYTDGASGYTF	TGTGCCAGCTACACAGACGGCGCCTCTGGCTACACCTTC